The rows below give T cell receptor beta chains drawn from one sample of a study of graft-versus-host responses after intestinal transplantation. No cognate antigen is known for these TCRs. TCRdb keeps only in-frame clones here, not all; method: immunoSEQ multiplex PCR. The sample lists 85,000 to 100,000 clones, 85% to 95% occurring once. Specimen: unstimulated CD8+ T cells sorted from spleen or lymph node cells, collected before transplant. These receptors all come from a human donor who was the organ donor for an intestinal transplant. Each CDR3 is given with its conserved first and last residue. D genes are given only for firm matches. The listing skips clone size in some rows; elsewhere it reads once, few, many or a size class.

>TRBJ2-7|NA|TRBV7-8|TRBD2
CASRSTSGSGHEQYF
TGTGCCAGCAGGTCGACTAGCGGGAGTGGCCACGAGCAGTACTTC
>TRBJ1-6|NA|TRBV27|NA
CASSLSRGLLSSYNSPLHF
TGTGCCAGCAGTTTATCCAGGGGACTATTGAGCTCCTATAATTCACCCCTCCACTTT
>TRBJ1-4|NA|TRBV9|NA
CASSARGRANEKLFF
TGTGCCAGCAGCGCCCGCGGCAGGGCGAATGAAAAACTGTTTTTT
>TRBJ2-5|NA|TRBV7-2|NA
CASSLARVLPEEETQYF
TGTGCCAGCAGCTTAGCGCGGGTCTTGCCGGAGGAGGAGACCCAGTACTTC
>TRBJ2-3|NA|TRBV9|NA
CASSVGGVSADTQYF
TGTGCCAGCAGCGTAGGTGGGGTTAGCGCAGATACGCAGTATTTT
>TRBJ1-1|NA|TRBV20-1|NA
CSATRQSEAFF
TGCAGTGCTACTCGACAGAGTGAAGCTTTCTTT
>TRBJ2-7|once|TRBV11-1|TRBD1
CASSLGQTYEQYF
TGTGCCAGCAGCTTGGGACAGACCTACGAGCAGTACTTC
>TRBJ2-7|NA|TRBV5-1|TRBD2
CASRREVDEQYF
TGCGCCAGCAGACGGGAGGTGGACGAGCAGTACTTC
>TRBJ2-1|NA|TRBV2|NA
CASTDPLAGEQFF
TGTGCCAGCACCGACCCACTAGCCGGAGAGCAGTTCTTC
>TRBJ1-2|NA|TRBV7-9|NA
CASSFISRGSYGYTF
TGTGCCAGCAGCTTTATATCACGGGGAAGCTATGGCTACACCTTC
>TRBJ2-3|NA|TRBV2|TRBD1
CASSLTGGSTDTQYF
TGTGCCAGCAGTCTAACAGGGGGGAGCACAGATACGCAGTATTTT
>TRBJ2-1|NA|TRBV2|TRBD2
CASRPGLAGEVDYNEQFF
TGTGCCAGCAGGCCGGGACTAGCGGGAGAGGTGGACTACAATGAGCAGTTCTTC
>TRBJ2-5|NA|TRBV29-1|TRBD1
CSHPYRPGTGQETQYF
TGCAGCCACCCCTATCGGCCCGGGACAGGACAAGAGACCCAGTACTTC
>TRBJ2-7|few|TRBV6-5|TRBD2
CASSYRLAGGFYEQYF
TGTGCCAGCAGTTACCGGCTAGCGGGAGGGTTCTACGAGCAGTACTTC
>TRBJ1-5|NA|TRBV15|NA
CATSRDLWAGNQPQHF
TGTGCCACCAGCAGAGATTTGTGGGCAGGGAATCAGCCCCAGCATTTT
>TRBJ1-3|NA|TRBV18|TRBD1
CASSPPKDRPLLYF
TGTGCCAGCTCACCACCAAAGGACAGGCCACTATTATATTTT
>TRBJ1-1|NA|TRBV28|NA
CASRPTGNTEAFF
TGTGCCAGCAGACCAACAGGGAACACTGAAGCTTTCTTT